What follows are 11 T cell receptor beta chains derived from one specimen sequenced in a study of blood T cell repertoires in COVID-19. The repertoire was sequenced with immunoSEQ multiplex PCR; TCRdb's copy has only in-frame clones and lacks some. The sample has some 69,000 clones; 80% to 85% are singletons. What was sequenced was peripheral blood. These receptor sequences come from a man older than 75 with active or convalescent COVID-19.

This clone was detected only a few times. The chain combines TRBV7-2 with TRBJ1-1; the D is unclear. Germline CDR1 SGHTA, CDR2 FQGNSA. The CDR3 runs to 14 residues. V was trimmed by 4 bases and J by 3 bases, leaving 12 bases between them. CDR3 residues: CASSWVDEDTEAFF. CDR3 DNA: TGTGCCAGCAGCTGGGTGGATGAGGACACTGAAGCTTTCTTT.

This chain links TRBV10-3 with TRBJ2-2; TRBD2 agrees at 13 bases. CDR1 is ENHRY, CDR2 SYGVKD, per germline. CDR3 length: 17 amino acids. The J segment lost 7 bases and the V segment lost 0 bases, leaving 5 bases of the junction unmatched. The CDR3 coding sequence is TGTGCCATCAGTGAGTCCGGACTAGCGGGAGTCGTCGGGGAGCTGTTTTTT. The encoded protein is CAISESGLAGVVGELFF.

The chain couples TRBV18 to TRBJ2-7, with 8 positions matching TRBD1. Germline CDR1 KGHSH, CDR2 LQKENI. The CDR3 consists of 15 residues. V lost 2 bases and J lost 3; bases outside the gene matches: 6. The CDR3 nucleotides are TGTGCCAGCTCACCAAATAACGACAGGGGCTACGAGCAGTACTTC. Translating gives CASSPNNDRGYEQYF. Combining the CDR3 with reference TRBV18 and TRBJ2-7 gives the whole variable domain NAGVMQNPRHLVRRRGQEARLRCSPMKGHSHVYWYRQLPEEGLKFMVYLQKENIIDESGMPKERFSAEFPKEGPSILRIQQVVRGDSAAYFCASSPNNDRGYEQYFGPGTRLTVT.

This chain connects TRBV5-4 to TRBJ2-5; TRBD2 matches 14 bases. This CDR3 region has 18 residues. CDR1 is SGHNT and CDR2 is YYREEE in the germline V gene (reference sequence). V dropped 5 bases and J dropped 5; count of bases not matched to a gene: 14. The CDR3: CASSFIGTSGSRRETQYF. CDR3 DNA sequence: TGTGCCAGCAGTTTTATCGGGACTAGCGGGAGTAGGAGGGAGACCCAGTACTTC.

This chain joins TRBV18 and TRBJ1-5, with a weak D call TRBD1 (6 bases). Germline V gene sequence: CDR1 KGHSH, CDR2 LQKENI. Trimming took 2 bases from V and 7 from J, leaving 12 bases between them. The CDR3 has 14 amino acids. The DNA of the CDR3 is TGTGCCAGCTCACCAAACAGGGCCGGACAGCCCCAGCATTTT. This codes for CASSPNRAGQPQHF.

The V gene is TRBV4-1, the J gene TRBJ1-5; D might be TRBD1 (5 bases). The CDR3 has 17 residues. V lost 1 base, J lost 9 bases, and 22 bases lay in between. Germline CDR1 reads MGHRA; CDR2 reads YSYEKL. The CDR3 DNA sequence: TGCGCCAGCAGCCAAGGTTTTTCGGGAGGTCAGGGTAGGCCCCAGCATTTT. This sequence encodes CASSQGFSGGQGRPQHF.

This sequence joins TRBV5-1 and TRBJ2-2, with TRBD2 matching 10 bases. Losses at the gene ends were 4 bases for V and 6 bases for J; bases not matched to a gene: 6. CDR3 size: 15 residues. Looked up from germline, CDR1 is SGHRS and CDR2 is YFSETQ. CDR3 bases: TGCGCCAGCAGCCGAGTAGCGGGGGGCTCCGGGGAGCTGTTTTTT. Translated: CASSRVAGGSGELFF.

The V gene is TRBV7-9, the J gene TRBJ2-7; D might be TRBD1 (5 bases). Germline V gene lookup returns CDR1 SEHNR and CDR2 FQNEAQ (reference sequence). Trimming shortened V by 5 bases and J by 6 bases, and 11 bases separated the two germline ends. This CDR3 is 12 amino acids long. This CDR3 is CASSPDILEQYF. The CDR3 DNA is TGTGCCAGCAGCCCGGACATACTCGAGCAGTACTTC.

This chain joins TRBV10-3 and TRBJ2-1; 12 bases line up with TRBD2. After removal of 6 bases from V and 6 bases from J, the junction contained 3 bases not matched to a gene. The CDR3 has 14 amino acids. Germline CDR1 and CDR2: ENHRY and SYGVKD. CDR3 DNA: TGTGCCATCAGGCTGACTAGCGGGAGCAATGAGCAGTTCTTC. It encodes CAIRLTSGSNEQFF.

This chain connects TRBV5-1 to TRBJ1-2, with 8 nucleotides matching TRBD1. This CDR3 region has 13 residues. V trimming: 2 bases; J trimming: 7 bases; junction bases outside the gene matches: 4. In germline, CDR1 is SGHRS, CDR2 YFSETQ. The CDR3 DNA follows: TGCGCCAGCAGCTTATCAGGGGGCGGTGGCTACACCTTC. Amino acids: CASSLSGGGGYTF.

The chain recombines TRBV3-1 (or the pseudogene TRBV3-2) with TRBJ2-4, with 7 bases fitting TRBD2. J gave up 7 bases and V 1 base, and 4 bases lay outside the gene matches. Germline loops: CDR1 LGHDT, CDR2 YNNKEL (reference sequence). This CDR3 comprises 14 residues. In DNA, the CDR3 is TGTGCCAGCAGCCAAGGAATAGCGGGTAACATTCAGTACTTC. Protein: CASSQGIAGNIQYF.